This entry lists 16 T cell receptor beta chains sequenced from one sample in a study of blood T cell repertoires in COVID-19. Sequencing used immunoSEQ multiplex PCR; TCRdb keeps in-frame clones, though not all of them. The data hold 200,000 or so clones, with roughly nine tenths observed a single time. Sequencing was done on a sample of peripheral blood. These receptors came from a man between 65 and 85 years old with active or convalescent COVID-19.

V gene TRBV14 combines with J gene TRBJ1-1, with unresolved D. The CDR3 contains 17 residues. The germline V gene encodes CDR1 SGHDN and CDR2 FVKESK. With 0 bases removed from V and 1 base from J, the gap between germline ends came to 15 bases. The DNA for the CDR3 is TGTGCCAGCAGCCAAGATCTGATATTGGCCTCGAACACTGAAGCTTTCTTT. Protein sequence: CASSQDLILASNTEAFF.

The chain has TRBV19 and TRBJ2-5, with D possibly matching TRBD2 (5 bases). Germline CDR1 LNHDA, CDR2 SQIVND (reference sequence). The CDR3 is 15 amino acids. With 4 bases removed from V and 2 bases from J, the gap between germline ends came to 14 bases. The CDR3 region is CASSNLPGIQETQYF. CDR3 nucleotide sequence: TGTGCCAGTAGTAATTTGCCGGGGATACAAGAGACCCAGTACTTC.

For the CDR3, the DNA is TGTGCCAGCAGTTACGGCGCTAGCGGGAGGTTAATGGATGAGCAGTTCTTC. Translation: CASSYGASGRLMDEQFF. V usage is TRBV6-2 or TRBV6-3 and J usage is TRBJ2-1, with 11 positions matching TRBD2. CDR1 and CDR2 from the germline V gene are MNHEY and SVGEGT. After removal of 2 bases from V and 8 bases from J, the junction contained 11 bases not matched to a gene. This CDR3 region has 17 residues.

This clone was recorded once. V gene TRBV28 combines with J gene TRBJ1-1; D perhaps matches TRBD1 (6 bases). The CDR3 extends over 14 amino acids. Germline V gene sequence: CDR1 MDHEN, CDR2 SYDVKM. V lost 6 bases to trimming and J lost 1 base, with 12 bases between them. The CDR3 region has the DNA TGTGCCAGCAGGAGCTCACAGGGGAACACTGAAGCTTTCTTT. It translates to CASRSSQGNTEAFF.

This chain connects TRBV7-6 to TRBJ2-1; TRBD2 matches 8 bases. The CDR3 spans 16 residues. V was clipped by 1 base and J by 5 bases; unmatched bases: 7. CDR1 is SGHVS and CDR2 is FNYEAQ in the germline V gene. In DNA form, the CDR3 reads TGTGCCAGCAGCTTAGGGAGCGGGAGAGGTAACAATGAGCAGTTCTTC. As protein: CASSLGSGRGNNEQFF.

The V and J genes are TRBV5-8 and TRBJ2-2; D is unresolved. Germline lookup yields CDR1 SGHTS and CDR2 YDEGEE. Trimming shortened V by 0 bases and J by 2 bases, and 5 bases separated the two germline ends. The CDR3 contains 14 residues. CDR3 loop: CASSLGPNTGELFF. Written as DNA, the CDR3 is TGTGCCAGCAGCTTGGGTCCAAACACCGGGGAGCTGTTTTTT.

The rearrangement joins TRBV30 to TRBJ1-3; D uncertain. Trimming stripped 0 bases from V and 2 bases from J, with 11 bases between. The CDR3 runs 15 residues. The germline V gene has CDR1 GTSNPN and CDR2 SVGIG (reference sequence). CDR3 loop: CAWSVRGVTGNTIYF. In nucleotides, the CDR3 is TGTGCCTGGAGTGTACGCGGAGTAACTGGAAACACCATATATTTT.

CDR3 DNA sequence: TGTGCCAGCAGTCATACGACAGGTACCAATGAAAAACTGTTTTTT. Protein product: CASSHTTGTNEKLFF. The rearrangement links TRBV27 to TRBJ1-4; D is possibly TRBD1 (6 bases). Germline lookup yields CDR1 MNHEY and CDR2 SMNVEV (reference sequence). The CDR3 spans 15 residues. V gave up 5 bases and J gave up 5 bases, with 15 bases separating them.

The CDR3 loop reads CASSLSGGLSEKLFF. The CDR3 region has the DNA TGTGCCAGCAGTTTATCGGGGGGGTTAAGTGAAAAACTGTTTTTT. The V and J genes are TRBV28 and TRBJ1-4, with a tentative D call TRBD1 (5 bases). V was shortened by 1 base and J by 7 bases, with 13 bases between the two germline ends. In germline, CDR1 is MDHEN, CDR2 SYDVKM. The CDR3 has 15 residues.

In its sample, this clone was seen a few times. The chain couples TRBV12-1 to TRBJ1-5; the table names TRBD1, a call not compared with the DNA. TRBV12-1 is tagged as a pseudogene. This CDR3 is built from 15 residues. CDR3 protein: CASSPPPGAFQPQHF. CDR3 DNA sequence: TGTGCCAGCAGCCCCCCCCCAGGGGCGTTTCAGCCCCAGCATTTT.

This chain uses TRBV5-4 with TRBJ2-1, with 7 bases that match TRBD1. V was pared by 3 bases and J by 2 bases, with 8 bases of the junction left unmatched. The CDR3 runs 16 residues. The germline CDR1 and CDR2 sequences are SGHNT and YYREEE (reference sequence). CDR3 sequence: CASSSGQAQTYNEQFF. CDR3 sequence (DNA): TGTGCCAGCAGCTCAGGACAGGCTCAGACCTACAATGAGCAGTTCTTC.

V usage is TRBV4-1 and J usage is TRBJ2-1; 8 bases align to TRBD2. The germline V gene encodes CDR1 MGHRA and CDR2 YSYEKL. The CDR3 extends over 16 amino acids. The V gene end was trimmed by 1 base and the J gene end by 0 bases; junction bases not matched to a gene: 2. The CDR3 DNA sequence: TGCGCCAGCAGCCAAGGCGGGGGGCACTCCTACAATGAGCAGTTCTTC. This sequence encodes CASSQGGGHSYNEQFF.

This clone turned up a few times. The chain links TRBV20-1 to TRBJ2-1; D possibly corresponds to TRBD2 (5 bases). V was cut by 2 bases and J by 11 bases, with 10 bases left in between. This CDR3 is 11 amino acids long. The germline gives CDR1 DFQATT, CDR2 SNEGSKA (reference sequence). CDR3: CSARRGKQQFF. CDR3 nucleotide sequence: TGCAGTGCTAGACGAGGGAAACAGCAGTTCTTC.

The rearrangement uses TRBV29-1 and TRBJ1-1; D unresolved. The CDR3 spans 12 residues. Trimming shortened V by 4 bases and J by 7 bases, and 13 bases separated the two germline ends. CDR1 and CDR2 from the germline V gene are SQVTM and ANQGSEA. The CDR3 loop reads CSVGPPEGEAFF. The CDR3 bases are TGCAGCGTTGGACCCCCCGAGGGTGAAGCTTTCTTT.

The J gene is TRBJ2-1, the V gene TRBV5-6; D perhaps matches TRBD1 (6 bases). The germline V and J ends were trimmed by 4 bases and 6 bases, with 14 bases remaining between them. This CDR3 region has 14 residues. The V gene's germline CDR1 is SGHDT and CDR2 YYEEEE. The CDR3 here is CASSPKGVINEQFF. CDR3 bases: TGTGCCAGCAGCCCCAAGGGGGTGATCAATGAGCAGTTCTTC.

The chain has TRBV7-8 and TRBJ1-2; D ambiguous. This CDR3 is 14 amino acids long. V shed 3 bases and J shed 7 bases, with 15 bases lying between them. CDR1 SGHVS and CDR2 FQNEAQ come from the germline V gene. Written as DNA, the CDR3 is TGTGCCAGCAGCTTCTCTGGCGGAATGGGTGGCTACACCTTC. The encoded protein is CASSFSGGMGGYTF.